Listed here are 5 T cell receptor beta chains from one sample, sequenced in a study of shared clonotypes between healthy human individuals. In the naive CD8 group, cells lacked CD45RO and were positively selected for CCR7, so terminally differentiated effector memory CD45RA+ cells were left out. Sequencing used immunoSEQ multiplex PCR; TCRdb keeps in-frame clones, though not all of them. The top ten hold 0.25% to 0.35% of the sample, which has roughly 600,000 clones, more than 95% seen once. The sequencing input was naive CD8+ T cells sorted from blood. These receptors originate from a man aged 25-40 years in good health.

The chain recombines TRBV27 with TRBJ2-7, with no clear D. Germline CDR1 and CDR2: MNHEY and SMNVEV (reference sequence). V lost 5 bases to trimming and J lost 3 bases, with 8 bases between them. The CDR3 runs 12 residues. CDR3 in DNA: TGTGCCAGCAGTCCTAATTACTACGAGCAGTACTTC. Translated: CASSPNYYEQYF.

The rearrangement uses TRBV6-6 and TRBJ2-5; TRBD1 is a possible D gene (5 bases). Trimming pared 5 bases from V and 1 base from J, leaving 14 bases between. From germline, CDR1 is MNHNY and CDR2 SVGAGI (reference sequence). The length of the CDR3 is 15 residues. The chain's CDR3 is CASSQSDTSQETQYF. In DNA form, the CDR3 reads TGTGCCAGCAGTCAATCGGACACTTCCCAAGAGACCCAGTACTTC.

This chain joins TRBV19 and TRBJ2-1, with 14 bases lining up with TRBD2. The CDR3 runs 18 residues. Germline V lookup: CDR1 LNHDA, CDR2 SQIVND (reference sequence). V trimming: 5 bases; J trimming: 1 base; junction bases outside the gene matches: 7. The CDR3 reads CASSPGLAGGFSYNEQFF. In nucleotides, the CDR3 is TGTGCCAGTAGTCCCGGACTAGCGGGAGGTTTTTCCTACAATGAGCAGTTCTTC.

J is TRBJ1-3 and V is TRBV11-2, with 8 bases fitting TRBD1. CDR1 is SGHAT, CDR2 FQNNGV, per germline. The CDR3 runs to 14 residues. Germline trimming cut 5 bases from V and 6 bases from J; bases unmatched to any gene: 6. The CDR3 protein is CASSALQGENTIYF. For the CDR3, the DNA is TGTGCCAGCAGCGCACTACAGGGGGAAAACACCATATATTTT.

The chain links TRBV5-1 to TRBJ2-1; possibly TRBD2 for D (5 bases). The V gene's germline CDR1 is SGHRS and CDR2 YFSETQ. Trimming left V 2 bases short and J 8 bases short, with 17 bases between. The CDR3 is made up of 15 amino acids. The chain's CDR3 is CASSLRGRHIDEQFF. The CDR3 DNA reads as TGCGCCAGCAGCTTACGGGGTAGGCACATCGATGAGCAGTTCTTC.